These 8 T cell receptor beta chains were sequenced from one sample in a study. TCRdb called the RT-PCR reads again in MiXCR, with one record for every CDR3 protein. The repertoire holds about 680,000 distinct CDR3 sequences, with 13% to 15% as singletons. The sample consisted of memory CD4+ T cells from blood. These receptors were taken from a female donor in good health, serving as a healthy control.

This clonotype showed up just a few times. The chain has TRBV4-1 and TRBJ1-4, with D maybe TRBD1 (5 bases). In germline, CDR1 is MGHRA, CDR2 YSYEKL. V was trimmed by 4 bases and J by 2 bases, leaving 14 bases between them. The CDR3 is 16 residues long. The CDR3 is CASSLMVEGTNEKLFF. The CDR3 DNA is TGCGCCAGCAGCCTCATGGTGGAGGGGACTAATGAAAAACTGTTTTTT.

This clonotype was counted between two and nine times. The chain couples TRBV20-1 to TRBJ1-1, with a tentative D call TRBD1 (5 bases). V lost 3 bases and J 0 bases, leaving 11 bases between the germline ends. This CDR3 contains 14 residues. Germline V CDR1 and CDR2: DFQATT, SNEGSKA (reference sequence). This CDR3 reads CSASRAALNTEAFF. Here the CDR3 DNA reads TGCAGTGCTAGCAGGGCAGCCTTGAACACTGAAGCTTTCTTT.

This rearrangement joins TRBV12-3 or TRBV12-4 to TRBJ1-5, with no clear D. The CDR3 is 14 amino acids. Trimming removed 4 bases from V and 0 bases from J, with 7 bases in between. The CDR3 DNA is TGTGCCAGCAGTTGGGCCCATAGCAATCAGCCCCAGCATTTT. Protein sequence: CASSWAHSNQPQHF.

The chain uses TRBV7-2 and TRBJ2-5; D may be TRBD1 or TRBD2 (5 bases each). There are 15 residues in the CDR3. V was pared by 2 bases and J by 5 bases, with 15 bases between. Germline CDR1 SGHTA, CDR2 FQGNSA. CDR3 DNA sequence: TGTGCCAGCAGCTTATTATCCGGGACGAGGGAGACCCAGTACTTC. Its translation: CASSLLSGTRETQYF. The full variable domain, rest sourced from reference TRBV7-2 and TRBJ2-5, is GAGVSQSPSNKVTEKGKDVELRCDPISGHTALYWYRQSLGQGLEFLIYFQGNSAPDKSGLPSDRFSAERTGGSVSTLTIQRTQQEDSAVYLCASSLLSGTRETQYFGPGTRLLVL.

This chain joins TRBV7-9 and TRBJ1-1; D not certain. Trimming left V 4 bases short and J 0 bases short, with 9 bases between. There are 14 residues in the CDR3. The germline gives CDR1 SEHNR, CDR2 FQNEAQ (reference sequence). The CDR3 nucleotides are TGTGCCAGCAGCTCACAGTCAGTGAACACTGAAGCTTTCTTT. It yields the protein CASSSQSVNTEAFF. The whole variable domain, filled in from reference TRBV7-9 and TRBJ1-1, reads DTGVSQNPRHKITKRGQNVTFRCDPISEHNRLYWYRQTLGQGPEFLTYFQNEAQLEKSRLLSDRFSAERPKGSFSTLEIQRTEQGDSAMYLCASSSQSVNTEAFFGQGTRLTVV.

This clonotype showed up many times. The V gene is TRBV9, the J gene TRBJ2-7; 7 nucleotides agree with TRBD2. This CDR3 has 15 amino acids. V shed 4 bases and J 3 bases; nucleotides not matched to a gene: 10. The germline V gene encodes CDR1 SGDLS and CDR2 YYNGEE. The CDR3 reads CASSPRDYQVYEQYF. The CDR3 nucleotides are TGTGCCAGCAGCCCACGGGACTACCAAGTCTACGAGCAGTACTTC.

This clonotype was recorded at least ten times. V and J are TRBV4-1 and TRBJ2-1, with D possibly matching TRBD1 (5 bases). The germline CDR1 and CDR2 sequences are MGHRA and YSYEKL. Between the trimmed V and J ends, which lost 4 bases and 6 bases, there was a span of 16 bases. The CDR3 has 15 amino acids. In DNA form, the CDR3 reads TGCGCCAGCAGCCTCCCTGGCAGGGTGGGCAATGAGCAGTTCTTC. This translates into CASSLPGRVGNEQFF.

The chain links TRBV9 to TRBJ2-5, with 14 bases lining up with TRBD2. V shed 4 bases and J 0 bases; nucleotides not matched to a gene: 17. Germline loops: CDR1 SGDLS, CDR2 YYNGEE. The CDR3 loop spans 21 amino acids. CDR3 DNA sequence: TGTGCCAGCAGCACCCACACCGCGACTAGCGGGGGGGCCTTGTACCAAGAGACCCAGTACTTC. This codes for CASSTHTATSGGALYQETQYF.